This TCR beta chain was captured by sequencing in a study of T cell repertoires in cytomegalovirus infection (dated by TCRdb to about 2019). As for the study more broadly: The HLA type of each donor mattered for the analysis, because public TCR beta signatures pointed to carriage of CMV infection along with the matching HLA type.

Paper-wide results and their limitations: In both this cohort and an independent cohort of approximately 350 donors, the cumulative frequency of public TCR beta family members distinguished carriers of CMV infection plus the relevant HLA type. The ex vivo response was dominated by HLA-C-restricted CMV-specific TCR beta clonotypes, and the single most frequent clonotype in two of eight donors was supplied by these HLA-C-restricted clonotypes.

Sequenced on an Illumina HiSeq 1500. TCRdb handled the public reads itself, with Q25 trimming in fastp and clone calling in MiXCR, and kept productive beta chains. Under each unique CDR3 protein, matching rows form one entry showing the most common genes and DNA. For this sample there are about 680,000 distinct CDR3 sequences; roughly 24% appear just once. The ten largest clones capture approximately 8% of the sample. This clonotype was observed at least ten times. Its antigen specificity is not known. No base quality values were provided; no much bigger clone lies one nucleotide off. There are 16 amino acids in the CDR3, from cysteine to phenylalanine inclusive. CDR3 DNA is the only sequence kept; it has 48 bases, read in frame from the first base. The germline ends are 17 bases apart after V is trimmed by 3 bases and J by 5 bases. Looking up the germline V gene yields CDR1 MGHRA and CDR2 YSYEKL.

The specimen sequenced was CD8+ T cells from PBMCs. The clonotype originates from a human donor in good health (CMV status not recorded). Some clones in this sample may be carry-over from other donors' samples. The V and J genes are TRBV4-1 and TRBJ1-5; the D segment could be TRBD1, given 6 matching bases. The CDR3 has the sequence CASSHFGTRGDQPQHF. The DNA reads TGCGCCAGCAGCCACTTCGGGACACGGGGCGATCAGCCCCAGCATTTT.